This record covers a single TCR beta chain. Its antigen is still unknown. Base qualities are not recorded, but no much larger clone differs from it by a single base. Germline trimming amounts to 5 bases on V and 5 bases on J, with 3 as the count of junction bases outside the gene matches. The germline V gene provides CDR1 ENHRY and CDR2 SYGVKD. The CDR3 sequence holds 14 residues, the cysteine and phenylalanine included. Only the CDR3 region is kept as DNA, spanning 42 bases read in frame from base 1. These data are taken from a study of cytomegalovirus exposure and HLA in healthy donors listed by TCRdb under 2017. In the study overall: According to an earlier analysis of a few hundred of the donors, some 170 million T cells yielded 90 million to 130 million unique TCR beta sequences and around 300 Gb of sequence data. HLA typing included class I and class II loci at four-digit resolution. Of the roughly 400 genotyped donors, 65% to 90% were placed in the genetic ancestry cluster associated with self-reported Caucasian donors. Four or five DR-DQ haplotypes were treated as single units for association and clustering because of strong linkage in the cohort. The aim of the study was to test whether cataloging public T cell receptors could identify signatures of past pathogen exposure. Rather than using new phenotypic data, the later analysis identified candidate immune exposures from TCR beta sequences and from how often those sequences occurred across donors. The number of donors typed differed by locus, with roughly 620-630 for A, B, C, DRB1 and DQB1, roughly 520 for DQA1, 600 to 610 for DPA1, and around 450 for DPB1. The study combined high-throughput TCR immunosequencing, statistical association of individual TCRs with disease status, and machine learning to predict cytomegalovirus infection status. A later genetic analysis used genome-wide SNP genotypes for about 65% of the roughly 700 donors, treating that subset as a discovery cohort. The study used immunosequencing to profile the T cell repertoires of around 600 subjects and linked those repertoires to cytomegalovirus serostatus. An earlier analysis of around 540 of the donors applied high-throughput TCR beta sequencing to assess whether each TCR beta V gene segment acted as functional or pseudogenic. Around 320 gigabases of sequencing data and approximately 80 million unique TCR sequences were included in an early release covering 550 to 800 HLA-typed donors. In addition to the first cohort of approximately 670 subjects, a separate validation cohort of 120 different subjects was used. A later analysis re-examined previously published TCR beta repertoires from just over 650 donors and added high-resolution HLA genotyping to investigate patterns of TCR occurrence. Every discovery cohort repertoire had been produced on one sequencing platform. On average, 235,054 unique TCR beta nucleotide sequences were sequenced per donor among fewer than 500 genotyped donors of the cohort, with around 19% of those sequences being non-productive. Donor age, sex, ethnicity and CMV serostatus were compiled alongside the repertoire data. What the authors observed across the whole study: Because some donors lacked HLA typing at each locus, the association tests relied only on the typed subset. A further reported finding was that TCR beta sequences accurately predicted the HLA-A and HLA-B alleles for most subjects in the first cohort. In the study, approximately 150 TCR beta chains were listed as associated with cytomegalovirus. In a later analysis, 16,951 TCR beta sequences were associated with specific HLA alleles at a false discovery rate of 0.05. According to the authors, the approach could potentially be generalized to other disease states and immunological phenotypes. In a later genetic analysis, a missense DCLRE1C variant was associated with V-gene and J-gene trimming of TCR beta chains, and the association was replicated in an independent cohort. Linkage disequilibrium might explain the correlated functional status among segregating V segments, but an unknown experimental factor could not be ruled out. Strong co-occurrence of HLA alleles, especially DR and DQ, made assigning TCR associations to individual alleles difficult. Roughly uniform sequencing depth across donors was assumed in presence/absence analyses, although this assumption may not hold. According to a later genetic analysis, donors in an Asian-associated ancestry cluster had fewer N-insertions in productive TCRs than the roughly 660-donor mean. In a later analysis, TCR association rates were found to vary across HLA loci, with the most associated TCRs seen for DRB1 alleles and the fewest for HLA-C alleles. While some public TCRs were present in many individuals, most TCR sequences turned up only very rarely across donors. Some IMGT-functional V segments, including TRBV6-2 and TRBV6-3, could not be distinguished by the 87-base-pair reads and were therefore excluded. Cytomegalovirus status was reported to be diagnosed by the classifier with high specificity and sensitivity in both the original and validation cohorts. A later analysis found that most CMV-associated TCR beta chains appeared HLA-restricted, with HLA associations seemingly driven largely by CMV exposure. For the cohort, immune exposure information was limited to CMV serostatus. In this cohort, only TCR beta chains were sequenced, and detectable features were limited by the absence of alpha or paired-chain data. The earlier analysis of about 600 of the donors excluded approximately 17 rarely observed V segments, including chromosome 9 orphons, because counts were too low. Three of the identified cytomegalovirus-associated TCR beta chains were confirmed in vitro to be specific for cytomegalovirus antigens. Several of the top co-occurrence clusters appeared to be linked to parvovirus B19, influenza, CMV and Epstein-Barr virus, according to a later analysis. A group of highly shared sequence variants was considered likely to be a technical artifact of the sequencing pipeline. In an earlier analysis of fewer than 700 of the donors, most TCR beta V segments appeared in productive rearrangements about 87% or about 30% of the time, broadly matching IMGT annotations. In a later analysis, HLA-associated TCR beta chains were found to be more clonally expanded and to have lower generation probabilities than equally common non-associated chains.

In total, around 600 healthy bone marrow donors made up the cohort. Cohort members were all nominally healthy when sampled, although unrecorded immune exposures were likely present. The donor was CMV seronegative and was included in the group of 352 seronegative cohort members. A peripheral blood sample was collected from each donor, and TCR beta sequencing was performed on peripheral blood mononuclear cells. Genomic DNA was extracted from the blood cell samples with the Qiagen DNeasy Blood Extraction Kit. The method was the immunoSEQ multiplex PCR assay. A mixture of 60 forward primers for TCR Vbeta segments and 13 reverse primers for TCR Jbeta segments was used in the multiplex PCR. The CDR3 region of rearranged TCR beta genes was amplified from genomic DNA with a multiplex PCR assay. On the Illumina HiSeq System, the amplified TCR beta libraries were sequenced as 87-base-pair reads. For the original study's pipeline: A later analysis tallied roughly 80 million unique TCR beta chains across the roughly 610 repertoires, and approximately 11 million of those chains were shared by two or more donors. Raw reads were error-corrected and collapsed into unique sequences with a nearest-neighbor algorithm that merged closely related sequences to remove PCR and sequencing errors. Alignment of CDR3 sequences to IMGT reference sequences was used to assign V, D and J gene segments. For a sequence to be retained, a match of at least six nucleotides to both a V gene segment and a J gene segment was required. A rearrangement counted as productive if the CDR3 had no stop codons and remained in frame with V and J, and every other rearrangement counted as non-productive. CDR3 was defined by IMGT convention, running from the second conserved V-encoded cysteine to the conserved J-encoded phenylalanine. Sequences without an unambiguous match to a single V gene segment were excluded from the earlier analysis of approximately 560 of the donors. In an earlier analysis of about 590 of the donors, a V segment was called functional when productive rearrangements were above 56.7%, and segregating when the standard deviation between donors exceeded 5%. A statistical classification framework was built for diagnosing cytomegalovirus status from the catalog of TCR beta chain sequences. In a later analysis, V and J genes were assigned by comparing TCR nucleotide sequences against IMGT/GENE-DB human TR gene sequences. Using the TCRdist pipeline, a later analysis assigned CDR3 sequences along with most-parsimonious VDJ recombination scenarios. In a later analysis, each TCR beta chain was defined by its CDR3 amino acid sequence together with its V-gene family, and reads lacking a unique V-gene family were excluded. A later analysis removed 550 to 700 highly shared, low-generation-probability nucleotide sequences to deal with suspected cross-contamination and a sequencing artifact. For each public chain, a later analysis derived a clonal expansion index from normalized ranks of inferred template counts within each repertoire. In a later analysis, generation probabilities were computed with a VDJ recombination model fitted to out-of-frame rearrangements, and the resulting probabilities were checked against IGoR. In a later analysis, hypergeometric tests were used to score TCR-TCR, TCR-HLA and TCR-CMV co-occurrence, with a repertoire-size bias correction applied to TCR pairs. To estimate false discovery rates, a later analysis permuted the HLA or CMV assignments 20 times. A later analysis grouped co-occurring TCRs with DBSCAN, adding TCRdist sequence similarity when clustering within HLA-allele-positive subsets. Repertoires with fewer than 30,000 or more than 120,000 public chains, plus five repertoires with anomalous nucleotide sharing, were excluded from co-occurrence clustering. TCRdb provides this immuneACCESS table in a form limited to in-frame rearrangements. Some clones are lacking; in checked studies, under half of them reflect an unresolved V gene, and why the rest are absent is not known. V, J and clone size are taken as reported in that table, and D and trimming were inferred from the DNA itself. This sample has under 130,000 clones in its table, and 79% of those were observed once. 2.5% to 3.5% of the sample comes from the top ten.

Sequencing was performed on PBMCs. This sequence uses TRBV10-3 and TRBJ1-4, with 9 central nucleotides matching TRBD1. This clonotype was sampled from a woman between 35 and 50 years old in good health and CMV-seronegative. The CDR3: CAISSGTGNEKLFF. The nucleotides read TGTGCCATCAGTTCCGGGACAGGGAATGAAAAACTGTTTTTT.